Listed here are 7 T cell receptor beta chains from one sample, sequenced in a study of CXCR3-negative and CXCR3-positive naive CD8 T cells. The study made its TRB cDNA libraries by 5' RACE, adding UMI labels. Using the 5' RACE reads, TCRdb records one entry per CDR3 protein without DNA. The sample totals tens of thousands of distinct CDR3 sequences. Sequenced material: memory CD8+ T cells from blood. Every receptor here comes from a human donor in good health. Some clones in this sample may be carry-over from other donors' samples.

The rearrangement uses TRBV7-6 and TRBJ2-7; the TRBD1 assignment by TCRdb is unverifiable without DNA. The CDR3 extends over 14 amino acids. From germline, CDR1 is SGHVS and CDR2 FNYEAQ. Here the CDR3 reads CASSFYQGSYEQYF.

The chain recombines TRBV2 with TRBJ2-1; TCRdb picks TRBD1, but there is no DNA to check that call. Germline lookup yields CDR1 SNHLY and CDR2 FYNNEI. The length of the CDR3 is 16 residues. The CDR3 here is CASSGEGSAWGNEQFF.

By frequency, this clonotype is medium-sized. The chain's CDR3 is CASRDRQDEKLFF. The chain carries TRBV10-1 and TRBJ1-4; the D gene TCRdb calls, TRBD1, cannot be checked with no DNA. Germline CDR1 and CDR2: WNHNN and SYGVQD (reference sequence). CDR3 length equals 13 residues.

The chain carries TRBV20-1 and TRBJ2-5; checking the TCRdb D call of TRBD1 is not possible without DNA. The CDR3 is 13 amino acids. In germline, CDR1 is DFQATT, CDR2 SNEGSKA (reference sequence). CDR3 sequence: CSAHDRGLETQYF.

Measured by frequency, this clonotype is medium-sized (0.01 to 0.1%). This sequence joins TRBV4-3 and TRBJ2-7. The CDR3 sequence is 14 residues long. Looked up from germline, CDR1 is LGHNA and CDR2 is YSLEER. CDR3 amino acids: CASSQEVGTYEQYF.

V gene TRBV7-8 combines with J gene TRBJ2-7; with no DNA, the TCRdb D assignment of TRBD1 cannot be verified. The germline V gene encodes CDR1 SGHVS and CDR2 FQNEAQ. There are 14 residues in the CDR3. The CDR3 protein is CASSLPQGGSEQYF.

The V gene is TRBV27, the J gene TRBJ1-1; no DNA is available, so the TRBD1 call from TCRdb remains unchecked. Germline CDR1 and CDR2: MNHEY and SMNVEV (reference sequence). The CDR3 totals 15 residues. CDR3 protein: CASSSAGGRNTEAFF.